One TCR beta chain is described in this entry. The data belong to a study of blood T cell repertoires in COVID-19. TCRdb's table, derived via immunoSEQ multiplex PCR, lists solely in-frame clones and lacks some. This table holds some 100,000 clones, 80% to 90% found once. Germline CDR1 is SGHDN and CDR2 is FVKESK. The CDR3 is made up of 13 amino acids. V lost 5 bases, J lost 4 bases, and 9 bases lay in between. The sequence was collected from a woman aged 45-65 years who had recovered from COVID-19. The chain has TRBV14 and TRBJ2-1; TRBD1 might be the D (6 bases). Sequencing was done on a sample of PBMCs or T cells enriched from blood (not recorded which). The CDR3 DNA sequence: TGTGCCAGCAGCGGACAGATTTACAATGAGCAGTTCTTC. Translating it yields CASSGQIYNEQFF. The variable domain in full, with the rest retrieved from reference TRBV14 and TRBJ2-1, is EAGVTQFPSHSVIEKGQTVTLRCDPISGHDNLYWYRRVMGKEIKFLLHFVKESKQDESGMPNNRFLAERTGGTYSTLKVQPAELEDSGVYFCASSGQIYNEQFFGPGTRLTVL.